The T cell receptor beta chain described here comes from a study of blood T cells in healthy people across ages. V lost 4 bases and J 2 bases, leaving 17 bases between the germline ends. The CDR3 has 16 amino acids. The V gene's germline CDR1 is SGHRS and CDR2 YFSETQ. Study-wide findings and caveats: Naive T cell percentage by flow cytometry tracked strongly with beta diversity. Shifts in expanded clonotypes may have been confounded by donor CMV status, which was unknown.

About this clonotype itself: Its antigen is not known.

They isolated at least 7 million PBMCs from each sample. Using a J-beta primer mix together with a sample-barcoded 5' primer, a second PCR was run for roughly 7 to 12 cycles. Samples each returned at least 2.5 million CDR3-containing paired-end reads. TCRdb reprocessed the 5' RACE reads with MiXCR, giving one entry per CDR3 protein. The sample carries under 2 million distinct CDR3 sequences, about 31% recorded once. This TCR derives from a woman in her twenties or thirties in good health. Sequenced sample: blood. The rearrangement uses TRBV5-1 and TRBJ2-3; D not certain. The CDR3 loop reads CASSLLYTRYTDTQYF. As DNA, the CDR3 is TGCGCCAGCAGCCTCCTCTATACACGATACACAGATACGCAGTATTTT.